A selection of T cell receptor beta chains follows, all from one sample in a study of blood T cell repertoires in COVID-19. Some clones are missing from TCRdb's copy, which holds only in-frame ones; the method was immunoSEQ multiplex PCR. The sample consists of under 80,000 clones, 70% to 80% of them appearing once. The sample was peripheral blood. The receptors originated from a human donor in a cohort sampled during active COVID-19. CDR3s include the opening cysteine and the closing phenylalanine or tryptophan. Fields, in order: D gene, V gene, clone size, J gene, CDR3 protein, CDR3 DNA. The D gene is left open where the match is weak. Expanded clones get a size class; other rows say once, few or many, or leave the size out.

>.|TRBV9|.|TRBJ1-1
CASSEDPSGRAEAFF
TGTGCCAGCAGCGAGGACCCTTCAGGGAGGGCTGAAGCTTTCTTT
>.|TRBV4-1|.|TRBJ2-3
CASSLTPGTGTSADTQYF
TGCGCCAGCAGCCTCACCCCTGGAACAGGGACCAGCGCAGATACGCAGTATTTT
>.|TRBV4-3|.|TRBJ1-1
CASRPQVLNTEAFF
TGCGCCAGCAGGCCACAGGTTTTGAACACTGAAGCTTTCTTT
>.|TRBV6-6|few|TRBJ1-3
CASSYAVSGNTIYF
TGTGCCAGCAGTTACGCGGTCTCTGGAAACACCATATATTTT
>TRBD1|TRBV29-1|.|TRBJ1-4
CSVDEGAGEKLFF
TGCAGCGTTGATGAGGGGGCGGGTGAAAAACTGTTTTTT
>.|TRBV7-2|few|TRBJ2-1
CASSLAVGSYNEQFF
TGTGCCAGCAGCTTAGCGGTGGGGAGCTACAATGAGCAGTTCTTC
>TRBD1|TRBV6-2/TRBV6-3|.|TRBJ2-7
CASSSTGATREEYF
TGTGCCAGCAGCTCGACAGGGGCGACACGCGAGGAGTACTTC
>.|TRBV7-2|.|TRBJ2-3
CASSLGGETDTQYF
TGTGCCAGCAGCTTAGGCGGGGAAACAGATACGCAGTATTTT
>TRBD2|TRBV2|.|TRBJ2-5
CASSTPGTSGRVGETQYF
TGTGCCAGCAGCACCCCCGGGACTAGCGGGAGAGTGGGGGAGACCCAGTACTTC
>.|TRBV11-2|.|TRBJ1-5
CASSLQINQPQHF
TGTGCCAGCAGCTTACAGATAAATCAGCCCCAGCATTTT
>.|TRBV5-1|.|TRBJ2-5
CASSLSGVETQYF
TGCGCCAGCAGCTTGTCGGGGGTGGAGACCCAGTACTTC
>TRBD2|TRBV10-3|.|TRBJ2-7
CAISLAGVGYEQYF
TGTGCCATCAGTCTAGCGGGAGTGGGCTACGAGCAGTACTTC
>.|TRBV4-1|.|TRBJ2-5
CASSQVHTQETQYF
TGCGCCAGCAGCCAAGTACATACACAAGAGACCCAGTACTTC
>TRBD1|TRBV5-5|.|TRBJ2-5
CASSLGQQETQYF
TGTGCCAGCAGCCTGGGACAGCAAGAGACCCAGTACTTC
>TRBD1|TRBV7-6|.|TRBJ2-3
CASSFGQGTDTQYF
TGTGCCAGCAGCTTTGGACAGGGAACAGATACGCAGTATTTT
>.|TRBV4-3|.|TRBJ2-3
CASSLRDASTDTQYF
TGCGCCAGCAGCCTGCGGGACGCTAGCACAGATACGCAGTATTTT
>TRBD1|TRBV18|.|TRBJ1-3
CASSPQGAAGNTIYF
TGTGCCAGCTCACCACAGGGGGCGGCTGGAAACACCATATATTTT
>TRBD2|TRBV18|.|TRBJ2-3
CASSRAGGRTDTQYF
TGTGCCAGCTCACGAGCGGGAGGTAGAACAGATACGCAGTATTTT
>TRBD2|TRBV7-9|.|TRBJ2-5
CASSLGSGIETQYF
TGTGCCAGCAGCTTAGGTAGCGGGATTGAGACCCAGTACTTC
>.|TRBV5-5|.|TRBJ2-2
CASSSSLGGELFF
TGTGCCAGCAGCTCCTCCCTAGGCGGGGAGCTGTTTTTT
>TRBD1|TRBV7-6|.|TRBJ1-2
CASSSAGTGGARSGGYTF
TGTGCCAGCAGCTCGGCCGGGACAGGGGGCGCCCGGTCGGGTGGCTACACCTTC
>TRBD2|TRBV7-9|.|TRBJ2-7
CASSFAGTSGSSSYEQYF
TGTGCCAGCAGCTTCGCCGGGACTAGCGGATCCAGCTCCTACGAGCAGTACTTC
>TRBD2|TRBV5-4|.|TRBJ2-1
CASSLATSLNEQFF
TGTGCCAGCAGCTTGGCGACTAGCTTGAATGAGCAGTTCTTC
>.|TRBV4-2|.|TRBJ2-5
CASSLGTGLPRETQYF
TGTGCCAGCAGCCTCGGCACGGGACTCCCTAGGGAGACCCAGTACTTC
>TRBD2|TRBV28|few|TRBJ2-1
CASIPGTTYNEQFF
TGTGCCAGCATCCCCGGGACTACATACAATGAGCAGTTCTTC
>TRBD1|TRBV9|.|TRBJ1-6
CASSVRTGNSPLHF
TGTGCCAGCAGCGTGAGGACAGGCAATTCACCCCTCCACTTT
>.|TRBV7-2|.|TRBJ2-7
CASSFGSVYEQYF
TGTGCCAGCAGCTTTGGGAGTGTCTACGAGCAGTACTTC
>TRBD2|TRBV15|.|TRBJ2-5
CATSRGTSGRRLQETQYF
TGTGCCACCAGCAGAGGGACTAGCGGGAGGCGGTTACAAGAGACCCAGTACTTC
>TRBD1|TRBV5-1|.|TRBJ2-5
CASSLNPTGTAQETQYF
TGCGCCAGCAGCTTGAACCCGACTGGGACAGCCCAAGAGACCCAGTACTTC
>TRBD2|TRBV2|.|TRBJ2-7
CASRESGTFSYEQYF
TGTGCCAGCAGGGAAAGCGGGACCTTCTCCTACGAGCAGTACTTC
>TRBD2|TRBV5-4|.|TRBJ2-7
CASSLASGREQEQYF
TGTGCCAGCAGCTTGGCGAGCGGGAGGGAGCAAGAGCAGTACTTC
>.|TRBV19|.|TRBJ2-3
CASSIYGGTDTQYF
TGTGCCAGTAGTATTTACGGTGGCACAGATACGCAGTATTTT
>.|TRBV5-1|.|TRBJ2-4
CASSFGAAKNIQYF
TGCGCCAGCAGCTTTGGGGCGGCCAAAAACATTCAGTACTTC
>.|TRBV18|once|TRBJ1-3
CASSPFGVRVSGNTIYF
TGTGCCAGCTCACCATTCGGCGTGAGGGTCTCTGGAAACACCATATATTTT
>TRBD1|TRBV7-3|.|TRBJ2-3
CASSSFGQGFTDTQYF
TGTGCCAGCAGCTCGTTCGGACAGGGGTTTACAGATACGCAGTATTTT
>.|TRBV5-4|few|TRBJ1-2
CASSFRGTNYGYTF
TGTGCCAGCAGCTTCAGAGGGACTAACTATGGCTACACCTTC
>TRBD1|TRBV5-5|.|TRBJ2-5
CASTRTGGVETQYF
TGTGCCAGCACCCGGACAGGGGGCGTAGAGACCCAGTACTTC
>.|TRBV4-2|.|TRBJ2-2
CASSQLLGEAGELFF
TGTGCCAGCAGCCAACTTTTAGGAGAGGCCGGGGAGCTGTTTTTT
>TRBD1|TRBV6-6|.|TRBJ1-1
CASSQGQGPLEAFF
TGTGCCAGCAGTCAGGGACAGGGGCCGCTTGAAGCTTTCTTT
>TRBD1|TRBV27|.|TRBJ1-5
CASREGQVSGQPQHF
TGTGCCAGCAGGGAGGGACAGGTTTCTGGTCAGCCCCAGCATTTT
>TRBD1|TRBV9|.|TRBJ2-4
CASSPPGGEGGIQYF
TGTGCCAGCAGCCCCCCAGGGGGCGAGGGGGGTATTCAGTACTTC
>TRBD2|TRBV2|.|TRBJ2-1
CASSGLWSGRADEQFF
TGTGCCAGCAGTGGCCTTTGGAGCGGGAGGGCAGATGAGCAGTTCTTC